What follows are 12 T cell receptor beta chains derived from one specimen sequenced in a study of cytomegalovirus exposure and HLA in healthy donors. In the PCR, 60 Vbeta and 13 Jbeta primers were used. Sequenced by immunoSEQ multiplex PCR; TCRdb stores in-frame clones only, minus some. Of 90,000 to 100,000 clones listed, approximately 76% are singletons. Sequenced material: PBMCs. These receptors came from a woman aged 55 to 70 in good health and CMV-seropositive.

The rearrangement links TRBV21-1 to TRBJ2-7; the table's D call, TRBD1, has no DNA check behind it. TRBV21-1 is labeled a pseudogene. The CDR3 loop spans 12 amino acids. The CDR3 DNA reads TGTGCCAACCCAGGGTTACCCTACGAGCAGTACTTC. This gives the protein CANPGLPYEQYF.

This chain uses TRBV11-3 with TRBJ2-5; TRBD1 aligns across 7 bases. Trimming at V came to 1 base and at J to 2 bases, leaving 4 bases not matched to a gene. The germline gives CDR1 SGHNT, CDR2 YENEEA. This CDR3 spans 15 amino acids. The CDR3 bases are TGTGCCAGCAGCTTAGGGACAGGAACTCAAGAGACCCAGTACTTC. This sequence encodes CASSLGTGTQETQYF.

This clone was detected a few times. The CDR3 here is CASSLVQGATEAFF. CDR3 nucleotides: TGCGCCAGCAGCTTGGTCCAGGGGGCGACTGAAGCTTTCTTT. The gene calls are TRBV5-1 and TRBJ1-1; 8 bases are shared with TRBD1. Germline CDR1 reads SGHRS; CDR2 reads YFSETQ. The CDR3 spans 14 residues. V lost 0 bases, J lost 5 bases, and 3 bases stayed unmatched.

This clone was found a few times. J is TRBJ1-6 and V is TRBV9; the match to TRBD1 covers 7 bases. The trim removed 3 bases at V and 7 bases at J, leaving 7 bases unmatched. The CDR3 consists of 15 residues. In germline, CDR1 is SGDLS, CDR2 YYNGEE. DNA for the CDR3: TGTGCCAGCAGCGCAACAGGGGTTTCCAATTCACCCCTCCACTTT. Translated: CASSATGVSNSPLHF. Together with reference TRBV9 and TRBJ1-6, the CDR3 gives the full variable domain: DSGVTQTPKHLITATGQRVTLRCSPRSGDLSVYWYQQSLDQGLQFLIQYYNGEERAKGNILERFSAQQFPDLHSELNLSSLELGDSALYFCASSATGVSNSPLHFGNGTRLTVT.

J is TRBJ1-2 and V is TRBV19, with D maybe TRBD1 (6 bases). V was trimmed by 9 bases and J by 3 bases, leaving 20 bases between them. Germline CDR1 and CDR2: LNHDA and SQIVND (reference sequence). CDR3 length equals 15 residues. CDR3 protein: CASSDRRGAYYGYTF. The DNA for the CDR3 is TGTGCCAGCTCCGATCGGCGGGGGGCGTACTATGGCTACACCTTC.

This chain connects TRBV28 to TRBJ2-5, with 8 nucleotides matching TRBD1. After removal of 2 bases from V and 5 bases from J, the junction contained 7 bases not matched to a gene. The CDR3 runs 15 residues. The germline V gene encodes CDR1 MDHEN and CDR2 SYDVKM. The CDR3 bases are TGTGCCAGCAGTTTAGGCGGACAGGGCGGCGAGACCCAGTACTTC. Protein: CASSLGGQGGETQYF.

This chain uses TRBV15 with TRBJ1-2, with a tentative D call TRBD1 (5 bases). Germline assignment: CDR1 LNHNV and CDR2 YYDKDF (reference sequence). The CDR3 totals 14 residues. V lost 3 bases and J 0 bases, leaving 8 bases between the germline ends. DNA of the CDR3: TGTGCCACCAGCAGTGGGGCCGCTAACTATGGCTACACCTTC. Translating it yields CATSSGAANYGYTF.

The chain couples TRBV6-5 to TRBJ2-7; no firm D call. CDR1 MNHEY and CDR2 SVGAGI come from the germline V gene. The CDR3 spans 12 residues. V dropped 6 bases and J dropped 6 bases, with 12 bases sitting between them. CDR3 protein: CASSQSGGEQYF. CDR3 bases: TGTGCCAGCAGCCAATCCGGCGGCGAGCAGTACTTC.

In its sample, this clone was seen a few times. CDR3 DNA sequence: TGTGCCAGCAGTTACAGAGATACGCGATACGAGCAGTACTTC. It yields the protein CASSYRDTRYEQYF. V is TRBV6-5 and J is TRBJ2-7, with D hard to call. Germline CDR1 and CDR2: MNHEY and SVGAGI. The V and J ends lost 2 bases and 4 bases respectively, with 12 bases between them. The CDR3 has 14 residues.

The V gene is TRBV19, the J gene TRBJ1-2, with 7 nucleotides matching TRBD1. Germline CDR1 reads LNHDA; CDR2 reads SQIVND (reference sequence). The V and J ends lost 10 bases and 8 bases, in that order; junction bases with no gene match: 10. This CDR3 comprises 12 residues. CDR3 DNA: TGTGCCACCCTCGACAGGGAATGGGGCTACACCTTC. Translated: CATLDREWGYTF.

The chain couples TRBV7-2 to TRBJ2-2, with 8 bases that match TRBD2. Germline V gene sequence: CDR1 SGHTA, CDR2 FQGNSA. The CDR3 totals 14 residues. Unmatched junction bases numbered 6, after V lost 3 bases and J lost 9 bases. CDR3 sequence: CASSLGQRGRELFF. The CDR3 nucleotides read TGTGCCAGCAGCTTGGGCCAGCGGGGGAGGGAGCTGTTTTTT.

This clone was detected a few times. V gene TRBV7-8 combines with J gene TRBJ1-4; possibly TRBD1 for D (6 bases). The V gene lost 3 bases and the J gene lost 8 bases, with 10 bases spanning the gap. The CDR3 loop spans 13 amino acids. The germline CDR1 and CDR2 sequences are SGHVS and FQNEAQ. The CDR3 bases are TGTGCCAGCAGCTTTTCCGGGACAGAAAAACTGTTTTTT. Protein: CASSFSGTEKLFF.